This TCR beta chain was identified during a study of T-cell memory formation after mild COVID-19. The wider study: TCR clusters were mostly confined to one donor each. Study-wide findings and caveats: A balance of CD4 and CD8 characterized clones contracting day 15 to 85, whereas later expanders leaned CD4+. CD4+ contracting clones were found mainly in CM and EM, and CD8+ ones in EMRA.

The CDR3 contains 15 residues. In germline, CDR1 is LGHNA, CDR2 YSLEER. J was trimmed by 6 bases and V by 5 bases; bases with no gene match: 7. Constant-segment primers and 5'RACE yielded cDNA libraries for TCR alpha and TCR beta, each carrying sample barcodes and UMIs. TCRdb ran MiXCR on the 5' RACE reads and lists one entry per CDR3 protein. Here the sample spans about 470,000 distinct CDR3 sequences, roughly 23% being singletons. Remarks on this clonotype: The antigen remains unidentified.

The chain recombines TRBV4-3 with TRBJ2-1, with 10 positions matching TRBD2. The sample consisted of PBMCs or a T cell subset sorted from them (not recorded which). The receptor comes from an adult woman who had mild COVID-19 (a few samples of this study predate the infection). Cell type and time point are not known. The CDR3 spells CASSWLAGEGNEQFF. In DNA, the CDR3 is TGCGCCAGCAGCTGGCTAGCGGGAGAGGGCAATGAGCAGTTCTTC.